This T cell receptor beta chain was found in a study of beta chain features in type 1 diabetes. This clone was recorded a few times. What it recognizes is unknown. V lost 3 bases and J 2 bases, leaving 11 bases between the germline ends. The CDR3 runs to 14 residues. Germline assignment: CDR1 MGHRA and CDR2 YSYEKL. TCRB transcripts that were expressed got sequenced, as all of the isolated RNA had been reverse transcribed. Repertoires were generated with immunoSEQ multiplex PCR, while TCRdb's copy carries only in-frame clones and drops some. In the table there are roughly 700,000 clones, over 10% of which are singletons. Findings and limits, study-wide: Moderately but significantly shorter TCRB CDR3s were found in Type 1 diabetes patients in all four CD4+ subsets. PCR, the amplification step, might favor shorter templates, equally in patients and controls.

The authors took one heparinised blood draw, averaging about 120 mL, from each donor. The sequencing input was naive CD4+ T cells from blood. The TCR was taken from a young man with type 1 diabetes. The chain employs TRBV4-1 and TRBJ2-7; D is uncertain. CDR3 DNA: TGCGCCAGCAGCCAGACTCCTATCCCCTACGAGCAGTACTTC. It is translated as CASSQTPIPYEQYF.